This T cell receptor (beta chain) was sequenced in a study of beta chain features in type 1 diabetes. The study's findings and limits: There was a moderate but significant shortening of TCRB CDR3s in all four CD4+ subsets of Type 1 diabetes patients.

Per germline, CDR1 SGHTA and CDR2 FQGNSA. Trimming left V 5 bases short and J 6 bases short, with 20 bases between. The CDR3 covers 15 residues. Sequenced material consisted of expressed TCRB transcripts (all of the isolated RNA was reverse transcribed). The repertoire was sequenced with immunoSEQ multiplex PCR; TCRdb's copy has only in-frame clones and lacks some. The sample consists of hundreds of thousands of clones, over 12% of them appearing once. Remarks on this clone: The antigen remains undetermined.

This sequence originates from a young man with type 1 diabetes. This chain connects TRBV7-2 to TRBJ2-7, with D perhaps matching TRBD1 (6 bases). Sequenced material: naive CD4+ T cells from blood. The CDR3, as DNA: TGTGCCAGCAGCGCACCCCCGGGACACCGATCCGAGCAGTACTTC. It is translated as CASSAPPGHRSEQYF.